The T cell receptor beta chain described here comes from a study of T cell clonotyping in hematopoietic cell transplantation. Study-level points and caveats: Recipient TCR diversity dropped after transplant; expanded clonotypes rose from day 30 to 180. Without cell sorting, CD4 versus CD8 contributions remain unresolved.

The assay was immunoSEQ multiplex PCR, and TCRdb's table has in-frame clones only and misses some. The table shows approximately 3,500 clones, with approximately 79% occurring only once. Recipient blood drawn about 28 days pretransplant and days 30, 100, 180 after. This CDR3 has 15 amino acids. Germline V lookup: CDR1 LNHDA, CDR2 SQIVND (reference sequence). The ends lost 4 bases at V and 4 bases at J; junction bases unmatched: 7. This clone came up once. As yet, its antigen is unknown. The origin of this receptor is a female patient aged 50 to 60 who had an allogeneic stem cell transplant from an unrelated donor, so the T cells may come from the graft donor. Some clones in this sample may be carry-over from other donors' samples. The chain employs TRBV19 and TRBJ2-1, with TRBD1 matching over 7 bases. The sample here was peripheral blood mononuclear cells, taken at the time of graft-versus-host disease after allogeneic stem cell transplant. The CDR3 here is CASSKTPGQYNEQFF. CDR3 DNA sequence: TGTGCCAGTAGTAAAACACCGGGACAGTACAATGAGCAGTTCTTC.